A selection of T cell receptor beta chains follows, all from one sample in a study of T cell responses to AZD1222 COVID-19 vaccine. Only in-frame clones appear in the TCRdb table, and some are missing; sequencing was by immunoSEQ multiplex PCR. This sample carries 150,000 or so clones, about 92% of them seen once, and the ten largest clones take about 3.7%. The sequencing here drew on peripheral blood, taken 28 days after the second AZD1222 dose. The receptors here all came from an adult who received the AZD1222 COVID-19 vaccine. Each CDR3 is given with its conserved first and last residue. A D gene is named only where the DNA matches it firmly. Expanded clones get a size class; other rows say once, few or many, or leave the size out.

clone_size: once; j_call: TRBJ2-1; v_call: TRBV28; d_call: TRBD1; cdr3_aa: CASSSPGGVRLNEQFF; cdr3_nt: TGTGCCAGCAGTTCCCCAGGGGGCGTAAGGCTCAATGAGCAGTTCTTC
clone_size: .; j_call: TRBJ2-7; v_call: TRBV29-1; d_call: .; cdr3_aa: CSVVLVVNGFYEQYF; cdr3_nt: TGCAGCGTTGTACTCGTTGTTAATGGGTTCTACGAGCAGTACTTC
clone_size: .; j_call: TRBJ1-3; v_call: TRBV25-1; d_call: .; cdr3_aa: CASSPDSQGGNTIYF; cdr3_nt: TGTGCCAGCAGTCCTGACAGTCAGGGAGGAAACACCATATATTTT
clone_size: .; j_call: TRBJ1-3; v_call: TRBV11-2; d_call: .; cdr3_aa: CASSWRDTIYF; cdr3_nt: TGTGCCAGCAGCTGGAGGGACACCATATATTTT
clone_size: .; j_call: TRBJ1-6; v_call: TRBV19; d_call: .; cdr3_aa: CASGDGHVGRSPLHF; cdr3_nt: TGTGCCAGCGGGGACGGCCATGTAGGTCGATCACCCCTCCACTTT
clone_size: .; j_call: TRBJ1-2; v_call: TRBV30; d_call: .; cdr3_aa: CAWSVGGNGYTF; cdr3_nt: TGTGCCTGGAGTGTAGGAGGGAATGGCTACACCTTC
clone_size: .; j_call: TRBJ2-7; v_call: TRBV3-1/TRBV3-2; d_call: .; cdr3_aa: CASSQDPPRDGPYEQYF; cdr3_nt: TGTGCCAGCAGCCAAGATCCCCCACGGGACGGACCCTACGAGCAGTACTTC
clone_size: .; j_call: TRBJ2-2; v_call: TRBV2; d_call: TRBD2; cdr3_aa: CASRGLAGLSSYTGELFF; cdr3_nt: TGTGCCAGCAGGGGACTAGCGGGACTCTCTTCTTATACCGGGGAGCTGTTTTTT
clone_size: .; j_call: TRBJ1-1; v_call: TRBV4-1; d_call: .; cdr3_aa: CASSQWAGAPNTEAFF; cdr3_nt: TGCGCCAGCAGCCAATGGGCAGGGGCCCCGAACACTGAAGCTTTCTTT
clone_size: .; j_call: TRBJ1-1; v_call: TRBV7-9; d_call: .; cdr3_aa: CASSLDQRFTEAFF; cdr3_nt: TGTGCCAGCAGCTTAGATCAGCGGTTCACTGAAGCTTTCTTT
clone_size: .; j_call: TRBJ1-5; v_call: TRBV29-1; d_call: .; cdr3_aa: CSVEEGGSNQPQHF; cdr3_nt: TGCAGCGTTGAAGAGGGGGGAAGCAATCAGCCCCAGCATTTT
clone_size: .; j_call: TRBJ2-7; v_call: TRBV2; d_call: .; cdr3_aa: CASSGSPSSYEQYF; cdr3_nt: TGTGCCAGCTCAGGGAGTCCTAGCTCCTACGAGCAGTACTTC
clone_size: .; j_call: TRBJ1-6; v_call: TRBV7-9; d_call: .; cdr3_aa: CASSSQGYSPLHF; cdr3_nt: TGTGCCAGCAGCTCACAGGGTTACTCACCCCTCCACTTT
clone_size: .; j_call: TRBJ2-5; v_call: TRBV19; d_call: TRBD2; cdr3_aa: CASSTPGLAGVGETQYF; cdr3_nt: TGTGCCAGTAGTACACCCGGACTAGCGGGAGTTGGAGAGACCCAGTACTTC
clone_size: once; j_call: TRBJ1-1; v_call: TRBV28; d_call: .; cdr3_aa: CASSSTGQNTEAFF; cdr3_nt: TGTGCCAGCAGTTCCACAGGGCAAAACACTGAAGCTTTCTTT
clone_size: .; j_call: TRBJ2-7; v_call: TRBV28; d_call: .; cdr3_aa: CASSFFGTPVYEQYF; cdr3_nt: TGTGCCAGCAGTTTCTTCGGGACACCGGTCTACGAGCAGTACTTC
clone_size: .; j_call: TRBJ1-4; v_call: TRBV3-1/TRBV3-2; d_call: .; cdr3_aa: CASSQVNINEKLFF; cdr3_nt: TGTGCCAGCAGCCAAGTGAACATTAATGAAAAACTGTTTTTT
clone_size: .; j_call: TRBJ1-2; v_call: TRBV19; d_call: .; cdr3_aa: CASSIAPSGGYTF; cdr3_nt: TGTGCCAGTAGTATAGCCCCGTCGGGAGGCTACACCTTC
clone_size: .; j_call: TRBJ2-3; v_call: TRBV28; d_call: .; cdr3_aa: CASSRDVENTQYF; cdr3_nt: TGTGCCAGCAGCCGGGACGTCGAGAATACGCAGTATTTT
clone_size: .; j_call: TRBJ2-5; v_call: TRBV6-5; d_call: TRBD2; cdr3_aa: CASSFSGGRAKETQYF; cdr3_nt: TGTGCCAGCAGTTTCTCCGGCGGGAGGGCCAAAGAGACCCAGTACTTC
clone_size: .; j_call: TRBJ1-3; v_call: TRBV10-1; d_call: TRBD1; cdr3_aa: CASNPGQGLSFSGNTIYF; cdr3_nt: TGCGCCAGCAACCCGGGACAGGGCCTTTCTTTTTCTGGAAACACCATATATTTT
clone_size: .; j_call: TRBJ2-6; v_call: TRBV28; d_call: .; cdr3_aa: CASNRRGLPGANVLTF; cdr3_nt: TGTGCCAGCAACAGGAGAGGGCTTCCTGGGGCCAACGTCCTGACTTTC
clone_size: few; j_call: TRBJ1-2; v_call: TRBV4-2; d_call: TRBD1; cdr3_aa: CASSREVTGNNYGYTF; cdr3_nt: TGTGCCAGCAGCCGAGAGGTGACAGGGAACAACTATGGCTACACCTTC
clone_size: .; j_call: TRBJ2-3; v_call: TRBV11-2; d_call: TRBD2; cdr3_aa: CASSLVAGVTDTQYF; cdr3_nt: TGTGCCAGCAGCTTGGTAGCGGGGGTCACAGATACGCAGTATTTT
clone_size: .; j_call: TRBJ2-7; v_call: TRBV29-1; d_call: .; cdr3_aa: CRAMPKVAAFYEQYF; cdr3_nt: TGCAGGGCCATGCCGAAGGTTGCCGCCTTCTACGAGCAGTACTTC
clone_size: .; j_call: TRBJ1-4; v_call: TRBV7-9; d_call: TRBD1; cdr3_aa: CASSSGQGPNEKLFF; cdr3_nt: TGTGCCAGCAGCTCCGGACAGGGACCTAATGAAAAACTGTTTTTT
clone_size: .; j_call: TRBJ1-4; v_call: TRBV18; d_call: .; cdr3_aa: CASSPPIRDEKLFF; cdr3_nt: TGTGCCAGCTCACCACCAATCCGGGACGAAAAACTGTTTTTT
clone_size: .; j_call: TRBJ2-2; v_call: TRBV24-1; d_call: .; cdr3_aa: CATSDLREVGELFF; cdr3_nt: TGTGCCACCAGTGATTTGAGAGAGGTCGGGGAGCTGTTTTTT
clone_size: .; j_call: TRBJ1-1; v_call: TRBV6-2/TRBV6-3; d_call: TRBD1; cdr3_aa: CASSFLDPGQGLRNTEAFF; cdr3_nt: TGTGCCAGCAGTTTCCTCGACCCTGGACAGGGGCTCCGGAACACTGAAGCTTTCTTT
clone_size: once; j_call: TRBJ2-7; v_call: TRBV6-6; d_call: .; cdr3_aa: CASSSGSLLDEQYF; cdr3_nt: TGTGCCAGCAGTTCGGGGTCCTTATTGGACGAGCAGTACTTC
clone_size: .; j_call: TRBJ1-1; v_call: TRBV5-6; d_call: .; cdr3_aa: CASRSRGTEAFF; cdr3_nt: TGTGCCAGCAGGTCCCGGGGCACTGAAGCTTTCTTT
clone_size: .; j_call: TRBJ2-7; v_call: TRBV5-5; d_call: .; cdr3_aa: CASSLVSTPYEQYF; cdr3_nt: TGTGCCAGCAGCTTGGTCAGTACCCCCTACGAGCAGTACTTC
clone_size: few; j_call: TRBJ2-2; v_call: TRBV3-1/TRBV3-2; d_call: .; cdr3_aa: CASSPSRTAGNTGELFF; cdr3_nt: TGTGCCAGCAGTCCATCTCGAACAGCAGGCAACACCGGGGAGCTGTTTTTT
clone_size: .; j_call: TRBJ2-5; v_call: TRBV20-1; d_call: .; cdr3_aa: CSAIVTETQYF; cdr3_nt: TGCAGTGCTATTGTGACGGAGACCCAGTACTTC
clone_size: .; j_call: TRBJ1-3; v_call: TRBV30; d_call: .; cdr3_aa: CAWSVSGASSGNTIYF; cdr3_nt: TGTGCCTGGAGTGTCTCAGGGGCAAGCTCTGGAAACACCATATATTTT
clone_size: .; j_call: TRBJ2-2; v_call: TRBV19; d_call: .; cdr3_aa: CASSTTVNTGELFF; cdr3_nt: TGTGCCAGTAGTACGACAGTTAACACCGGGGAGCTGTTTTTT
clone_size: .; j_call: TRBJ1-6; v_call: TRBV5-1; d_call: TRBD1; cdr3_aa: CASSFTTGGNSPLHF; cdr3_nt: TGCGCCAGCAGTTTTACGACAGGGGGCAACTCACCCCTCCACTTT
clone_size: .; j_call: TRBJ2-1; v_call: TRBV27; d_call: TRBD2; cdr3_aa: CASVRGTSGRDEQFF; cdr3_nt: TGTGCCAGCGTACGGGGGACTAGCGGTAGAGATGAGCAGTTCTTC
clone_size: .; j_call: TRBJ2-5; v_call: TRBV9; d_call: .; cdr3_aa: CASSADSGGTQYF; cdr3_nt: TGTGCCAGCAGCGCGGACTCTGGGGGGACCCAGTACTTC
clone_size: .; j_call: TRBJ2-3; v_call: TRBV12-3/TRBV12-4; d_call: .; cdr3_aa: CASSLRNTQYF; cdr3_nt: TGTGCCAGCAGTTTACGGAATACGCAGTATTTT
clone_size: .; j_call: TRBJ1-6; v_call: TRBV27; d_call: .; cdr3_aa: CASSFGRGTSPLHF; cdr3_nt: TGTGCCAGCAGTTTTGGCCGAGGAACTTCACCCCTCCACTTT
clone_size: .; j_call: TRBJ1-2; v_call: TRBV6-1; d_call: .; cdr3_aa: CASSEVAYGYTF; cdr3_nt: TGTGCCAGCAGTGAAGTGGCCTATGGCTACACCTTC
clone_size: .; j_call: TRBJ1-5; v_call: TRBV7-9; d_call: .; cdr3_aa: CASSPAQNQPQHF; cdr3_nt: TGTGCCAGCAGCCCTGCCCAAAATCAGCCCCAGCATTTT
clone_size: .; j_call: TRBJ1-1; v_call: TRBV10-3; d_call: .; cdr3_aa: CASGIGGTEAFF; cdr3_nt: TGTGCCAGCGGGATTGGGGGGACTGAAGCTTTCTTT
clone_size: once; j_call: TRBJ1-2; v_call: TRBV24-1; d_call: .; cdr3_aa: CATSGGGSYGYTF; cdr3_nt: TGTGCCACCAGTGGAGGGGGTAGCTATGGCTACACCTTC
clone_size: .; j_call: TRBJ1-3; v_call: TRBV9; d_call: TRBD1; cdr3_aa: CASSGRGPTSGNTIYF; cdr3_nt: TGTGCCAGCAGCGGCAGGGGGCCTACCTCTGGAAACACCATATATTTT
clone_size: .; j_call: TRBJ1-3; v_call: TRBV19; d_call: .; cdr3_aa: CASLGRGTSSGNTIYF; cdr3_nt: TGTGCCAGTCTGGGTCGGGGGACCAGCTCTGGAAACACCATATATTTT
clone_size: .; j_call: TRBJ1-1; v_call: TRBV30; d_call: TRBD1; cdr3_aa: CASRRDRAMNTEAFF; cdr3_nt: TGTGCCTCTCGTAGGGACAGGGCGATGAACACTGAAGCTTTCTTT
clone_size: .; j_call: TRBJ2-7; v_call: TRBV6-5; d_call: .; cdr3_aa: CASSYSVASYEQYF; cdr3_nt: TGTGCCAGCAGTTACTCGGTGGCCTCCTACGAGCAGTACTTC
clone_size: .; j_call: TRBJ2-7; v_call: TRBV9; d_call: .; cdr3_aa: CASSPESRGEQYF; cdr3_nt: TGTGCCAGCAGCCCCGAGAGTAGGGGGGAGCAGTACTTC
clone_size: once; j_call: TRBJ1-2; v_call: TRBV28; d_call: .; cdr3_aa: CASSTSNYGYTF; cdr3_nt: TGTGCCAGCAGTACTTCCAACTATGGCTACACCTTC
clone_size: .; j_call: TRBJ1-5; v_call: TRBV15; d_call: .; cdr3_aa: CATSRERGLPQHF; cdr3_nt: TGTGCCACCAGCAGAGAAAGAGGGCTGCCCCAGCATTTT
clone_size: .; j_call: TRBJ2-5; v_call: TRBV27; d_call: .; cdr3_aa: CASSPFPPESSRETQYF; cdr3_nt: TGTGCCAGCAGTCCCTTCCCACCCGAGTCGAGCAGAGAGACCCAGTACTTC
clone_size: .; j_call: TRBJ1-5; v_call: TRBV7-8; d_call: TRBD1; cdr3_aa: CASSRDRRRQPQHF; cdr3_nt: TGTGCCAGCAGCCGGGACAGGAGACGGCAGCCCCAGCATTTT
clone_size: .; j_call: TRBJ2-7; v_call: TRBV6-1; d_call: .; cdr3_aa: CASSERVGLGVEQYF; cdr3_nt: TGTGCCAGCAGTGAAAGAGTAGGGTTGGGAGTCGAGCAGTACTTC